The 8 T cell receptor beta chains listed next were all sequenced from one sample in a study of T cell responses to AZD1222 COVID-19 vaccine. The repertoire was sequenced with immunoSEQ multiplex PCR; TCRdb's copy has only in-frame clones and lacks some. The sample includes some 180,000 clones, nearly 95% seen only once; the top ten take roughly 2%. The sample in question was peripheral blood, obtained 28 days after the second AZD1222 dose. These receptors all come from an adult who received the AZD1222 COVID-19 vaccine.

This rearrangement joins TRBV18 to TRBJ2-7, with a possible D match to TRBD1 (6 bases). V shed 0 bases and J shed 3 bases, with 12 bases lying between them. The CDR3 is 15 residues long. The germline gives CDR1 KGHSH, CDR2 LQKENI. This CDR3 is CASSPPGLGGYEQYF. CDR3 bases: TGTGCCAGCTCACCACCGGGATTAGGGGGCTACGAGCAGTACTTC. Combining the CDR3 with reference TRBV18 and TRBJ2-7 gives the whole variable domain NAGVMQNPRHLVRRRGQEARLRCSPMKGHSHVYWYRQLPEEGLKFMVYLQKENIIDESGMPKERFSAEFPKEGPSILRIQQVVRGDSAAYFCASSPPGLGGYEQYFGPGTRLTVT.

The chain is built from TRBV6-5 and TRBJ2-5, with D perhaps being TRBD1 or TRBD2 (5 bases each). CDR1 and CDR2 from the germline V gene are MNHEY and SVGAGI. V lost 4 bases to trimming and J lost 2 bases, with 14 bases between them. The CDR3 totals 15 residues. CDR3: CASSWLRDGQETQYF. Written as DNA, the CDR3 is TGTGCCAGCAGTTGGTTAAGGGACGGACAAGAGACCCAGTACTTC.

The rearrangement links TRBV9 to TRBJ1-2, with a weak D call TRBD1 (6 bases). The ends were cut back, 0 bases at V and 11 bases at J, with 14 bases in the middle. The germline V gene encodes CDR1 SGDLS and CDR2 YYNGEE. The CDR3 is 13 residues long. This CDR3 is CASSVGLQGRYTF. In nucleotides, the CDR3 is TGTGCCAGCAGCGTAGGGTTGCAGGGGAGATACACCTTC.

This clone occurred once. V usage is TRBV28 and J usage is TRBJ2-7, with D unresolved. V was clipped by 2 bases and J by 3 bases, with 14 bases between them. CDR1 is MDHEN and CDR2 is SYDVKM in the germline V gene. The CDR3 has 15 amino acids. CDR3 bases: TGTGCCAGCAGTTTAACCTACAGTACCGGCTACGAGCAGTACTTC. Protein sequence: CASSLTYSTGYEQYF.

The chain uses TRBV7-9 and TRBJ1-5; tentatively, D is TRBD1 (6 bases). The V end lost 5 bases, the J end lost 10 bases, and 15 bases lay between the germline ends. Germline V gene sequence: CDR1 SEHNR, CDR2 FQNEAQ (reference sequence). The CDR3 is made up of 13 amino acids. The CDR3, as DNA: TGTGCCAGCAGCGCAGGGGCCATGGTACCCCAGCATTTT. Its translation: CASSAGAMVPQHF. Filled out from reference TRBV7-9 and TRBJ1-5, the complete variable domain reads DTGVSQNPRHKITKRGQNVTFRCDPISEHNRLYWYRQTLGQGPEFLTYFQNEAQLEKSRLLSDRFSAERPKGSFSTLEIQRTEQGDSAMYLCASSAGAMVPQHFGDGTRLSIL.

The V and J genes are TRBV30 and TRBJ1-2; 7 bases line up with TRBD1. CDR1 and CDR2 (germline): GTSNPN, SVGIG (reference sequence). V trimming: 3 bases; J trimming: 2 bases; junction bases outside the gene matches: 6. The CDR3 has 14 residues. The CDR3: CAWRPTGKNYGYTF. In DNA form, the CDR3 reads TGTGCCTGGAGACCGACAGGGAAAAACTATGGCTACACCTTC.

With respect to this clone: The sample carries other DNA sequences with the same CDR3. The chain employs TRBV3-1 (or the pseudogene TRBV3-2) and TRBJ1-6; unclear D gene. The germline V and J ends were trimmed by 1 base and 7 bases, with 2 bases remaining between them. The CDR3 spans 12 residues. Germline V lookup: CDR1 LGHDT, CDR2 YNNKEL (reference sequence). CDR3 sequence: CASSQVNSPLHF. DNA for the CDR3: TGTGCCAGCAGCCAAGTAAATTCACCCCTCCACTTT.

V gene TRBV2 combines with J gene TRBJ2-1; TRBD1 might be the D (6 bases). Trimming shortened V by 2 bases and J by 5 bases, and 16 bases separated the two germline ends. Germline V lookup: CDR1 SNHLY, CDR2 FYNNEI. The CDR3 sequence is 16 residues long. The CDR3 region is CASSESPRTEDNEQFF. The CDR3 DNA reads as TGTGCCAGCAGTGAATCCCCCCGGACAGAAGACAATGAGCAGTTCTTC. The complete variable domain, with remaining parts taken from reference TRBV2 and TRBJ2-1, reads EPEVTQTPSHQVTQMGQEVILRCVPISNHLYFYWYRQILGQKVEFLVSFYNNEISEKSEIFDDQFSVERPDGSNFTLKIRSTKLEDSAMYFCASSESPRTEDNEQFFGPGTRLTVL.